Presented here are 7 T cell receptor beta chains from one specimen sequenced in a study of blood T cell repertoires in COVID-19. Profiling relied on immunoSEQ multiplex PCR, and the TCRdb table lists in-frame clones only, not all of them. The table has about 370,000 clones, more than 80% seen once. Sequenced sample: PBMCs or T cells enriched from blood (not recorded which). These receptors were taken from a young man who had recovered from COVID-19.

V usage is TRBV20-1 and J usage is TRBJ1-2; TRBD1 aligns across 9 bases. The length of the CDR3 is 11 residues. V dropped 4 bases and J dropped 13; count of bases not matched to a gene: 7. Germline V CDR1 and CDR2: DFQATT, SNEGSKA (reference sequence). CDR3 in DNA: TGCAGTGCTACCAGTGGACAGGGGTGCACCTTC. It yields the protein CSATSGQGCTF.

The chain couples TRBV27 to TRBJ1-2, with 10 bases that match TRBD1. V shed 5 bases, J shed 6 bases, and the junction held 3 bases outside the gene matches. The CDR3 is 13 residues long. Germline-derived CDR1 and CDR2 are MNHEY and SMNVEV (reference sequence). DNA for the CDR3: TGTGCCAGCAGTAGGACAGGGGGAAATGGCTACACCTTC. It translates to CASSRTGGNGYTF.

The chain couples TRBV9 to TRBJ1-1; D is possibly TRBD1 (6 bases). This CDR3 has 14 residues. Germline CDR1 reads SGDLS; CDR2 reads YYNGEE. Trimming pared 0 bases from V and 5 bases from J, leaving 11 bases between. The CDR3 DNA reads as TGTGCCAGCAGCGTAGATGGGGGCAGTACTGAAGCTTTCTTT. It encodes CASSVDGGSTEAFF.

V and J are TRBV5-1 and TRBJ2-5, with D possibly TRBD2 on 6 matching bases. The CDR3 spans 16 residues. Trimming stripped 3 bases from V and 5 bases from J, with 20 bases between. Germline V gene sequence: CDR1 SGHRS, CDR2 YFSETQ. CDR3 region: CASSSIAGLAGETQYF. The CDR3 DNA reads as TGCGCCAGCAGCTCGATAGCAGGGTTGGCGGGGGAGACCCAGTACTTC. Using reference TRBV5-1 and TRBJ2-5 for the parts outside the CDR3, the full variable domain is KAGVTQTPRYLIKTRGQQVTLSCSPISGHRSVSWYQQTPGQGLQFLFEYFSETQRNKGNFPGRFSGRQFSNSRSEMNVSTLELGDSALYLCASSSIAGLAGETQYFGPGTRLLVL.

J is TRBJ2-7 and V is TRBV5-5; perhaps TRBD1 as D (6 bases). Germline V lookup: CDR1 SGHKS, CDR2 YYEKEE (reference sequence). V lost 4 bases and J lost 0, with 8 bases in between. The CDR3 has 13 amino acids. CDR3 amino acids: CASSRQVSYEQYF. For the CDR3, the DNA is TGTGCCAGCAGCCGACAGGTCTCCTACGAGCAGTACTTC.

This clone appeared a few times. V usage is TRBV4-2 and J usage is TRBJ1-5; D is unresolved. V shed 1 base and J shed 0 bases, with 16 bases lying between them. Germline values: CDR1 LGHNA, CDR2 YNFKEQ. CDR3 length: 18 amino acids. The CDR3 region is CASSQGSLGYYSNQPQHF. CDR3 bases: TGTGCCAGCAGCCAAGGCTCTCTCGGTTATTATAGCAATCAGCCCCAGCATTTT.

This clone has a single count. The V call is TRBV29-1, the J call TRBJ2-3, with 8 bases matching TRBD1. Germline V CDR1 and CDR2: SQVTM, ANQGSEA. J lost 0 bases, V lost 6 bases, and 11 bases had no gene match. The CDR3 is 16 residues long. CDR3 nucleotides: TGCAGCGTGGGTGGACAGGGTGGGGGCAGCACAGATACGCAGTATTTT. This codes for CSVGGQGGGSTDTQYF.